These 20 T cell receptor beta chains were sequenced from one sample in a study of T cell repertoires in cytomegalovirus infection. TCRdb reprocessed the reads via MiXCR and lists one record per CDR3 protein. The table has around 550,000 distinct CDR3 sequences, 26% seen once; the top ten hold less than 15%. Material for sequencing was PBMCs. The receptors were gathered from a human donor in good health (CMV status not recorded). Some clones in this sample may be carry-over from other donors' samples.

This clonotype was seen more than once but under ten times. This chain links TRBV6-2 or TRBV6-3 with TRBJ2-2, with 7 bases lining up with TRBD1. The CDR3 is 16 amino acids. The germline gives CDR1 MNHEY, CDR2 SVGEGT. V lost 2 bases to trimming and J lost 6 bases; unmatched junction nucleotides: 9. The CDR3 nucleotides read TGTGCCAGCAGTTACCCACAGGGGCGGCGGCCCGGGGAGCTGTTTTTT. Amino acid sequence: CASSYPQGRRPGELFF.

This clonotype was observed at least ten times. The chain joins TRBV7-6 to TRBJ2-2; 12 bases agree with TRBD2. The CDR3 runs 16 residues. Unmatched junction bases numbered 2, after V lost 2 bases and J lost 4 bases. CDR1 and CDR2 (germline): SGHVS, FNYEAQ. This chain's CDR3 is CASSLLAGGSTGELFF. In DNA, the CDR3 is TGTGCCAGCAGCTTACTAGCGGGGGGGAGCACCGGGGAGCTGTTTTTT.

In its sample, this clonotype was seen a few times. This chain connects TRBV12-5 to TRBJ1-1; 8 nucleotides match TRBD1. V gave up 5 bases and J gave up 4 bases; unmatched junction bases: 6. Germline V gene data show CDR1 as LGHNT and CDR2 as FRNRAP. The CDR3 is 14 amino acids. CDR3 DNA: TGTGCTAGTGGTCCAGGACAGGGTACCACTGAAGCTTTCTTT. It codes for CASGPGQGTTEAFF.

There are a few counts of this clonotype. This chain links TRBV6-1 with TRBJ2-1; tentatively, D is TRBD2 (7 bases). The germline V and J ends were trimmed by 11 bases and 2 bases, with 13 bases remaining between them. The CDR3 totals 13 residues. Germline CDR1 and CDR2: MNHNS and SASEGT. CDR3 DNA sequence: TGTGCCTGGGGGGCGGGAGCCTACAATGAGCAGTTCTTC. The encoded protein is CAWGAGAYNEQFF.

This clonotype was detected only a few times. The chain employs TRBV7-3 and TRBJ2-5, with TRBD2 identical over 7 bases. J was trimmed by 1 base and V by 3 bases; bases with no gene match: 8. The CDR3 runs 16 residues. The germline gives CDR1 SGHTA, CDR2 FQGTGA. CDR3 nucleotides: TGTGCCAGCAGCTTGGGGGAGGGGAGGGGCCAAGAGACCCAGTACTTC. This encodes CASSLGEGRGQETQYF.

The rearrangement joins TRBV7-2 to TRBJ2-5; 7 bases map to TRBD2. This CDR3 is 15 amino acids long. Germline V gene sequence: CDR1 SGHTA, CDR2 FQGNSA. Losses at the gene ends were 7 bases for V and 4 bases for J; bases not matched to a gene: 12. CDR3 in amino acids: CASTHPGGSAETQYF. CDR3 nucleotides: TGTGCCAGCACCCACCCAGGCGGGAGCGCAGAGACCCAGTACTTC.

This chain links TRBV20-1 with TRBJ2-5; 7 bases align to TRBD2. Trimming took 5 bases from V and 2 from J; bases not matched to a gene: 2. CDR1 is DFQATT and CDR2 is SNEGSKA in the germline V gene (reference sequence). The CDR3 sequence is 12 residues long. CDR3 coding DNA: TGCAGTGCTGGGGGGGGGCAAGAGACCCAGTACTTC. Its protein is CSAGGGQETQYF.

This clonotype was observed a few times. This rearrangement joins TRBV5-6 to TRBJ2-6, with D unclear. The CDR3 has 16 amino acids. Trimming shortened V by 5 bases and J by 1 base, and 13 bases separated the two germline ends. Per germline, CDR1 SGHDT and CDR2 YYEEEE. The CDR3 DNA is TGTGCCAGCAGACGGACGGGTTATTCTGGGGCCAACGTCCTGACTTTC. Protein product: CASRRTGYSGANVLTF.

In the case of this clonotype: Germline is not matched at one junction end, which may reflect a read error. The rearrangement links TRBV12-3 or TRBV12-4 to TRBJ1-2; the match to TRBD1 covers 8 bases. The CDR3 spans 14 residues. Written as DNA, the CDR3 is TGTGCCAGCAGTTTTGGACAGGGTAACTCTGGCTACACCTTC. It translates to CASSFGQGNSGYTF.

J is TRBJ1-5 and V is TRBV6-1, with D possibly matching TRBD1 (5 bases). Trimming shortened V by 6 bases and J by 3 bases, and 18 bases separated the two germline ends. The germline V gene encodes CDR1 MNHNS and CDR2 SASEGT. This CDR3 is built from 16 residues. CDR3 residues: CASSGGLWGSNQPQHF. CDR3 coding DNA: TGTGCCAGCAGCGGGGGGTTGTGGGGCTCCAATCAGCCCCAGCATTTT.

This chain links TRBV19 with TRBJ1-2; weak D call: TRBD1 (5 bases). V lost 4 bases and J lost 6, with 18 bases in between. Germline CDR1 is LNHDA and CDR2 is SQIVND (reference sequence). The CDR3 sequence is 15 residues long. The CDR3 region is CASSTPSSGYDGYTF. The CDR3, as DNA: TGTGCCAGTAGTACTCCCTCCTCAGGGTACGATGGCTACACCTTC. The full variable domain, rest sourced from reference TRBV19 and TRBJ1-2, is DGGITQSPKYLFRKEGQNVTLSCEQNLNHDAMYWYRQDPGQGLRLIYYSQIVNDFQKGDIAEGYSVSREKKESFPLTVTSAQKNPTAFYLCASSTPSSGYDGYTFGSGTRLTVV.

The table lists this clonotype with a few counts. The chain couples TRBV11-3 to TRBJ2-7, with 14 bases matching TRBD2. This CDR3 contains 21 residues. The germline CDR1 and CDR2 sequences are SGHNT and YENEEA. The V and J ends lost 3 bases and 3 bases, in that order; junction bases with no gene match: 19. Here the CDR3 DNA reads TGTGCCAGCAGCTTGTACCCTGGGGGACTAGCGGGAGAGATATCACACTACGAGCAGTACGTC. Protein: CASSLYPGGLAGEISHYEQYV.

This clonotype was observed many times. This chain joins TRBV19 and TRBJ1-5; 9 nucleotides agree with TRBD1. V was pared by 5 bases and J by 2 bases, with 10 bases of the junction left unmatched. Germline CDR1 and CDR2: LNHDA and SQIVND (reference sequence). CDR3 length: 17 amino acids. The CDR3 bases are TGTGCCAGTAGTGCCTTAGGGACAGGGTCAGGCAATCAGCCCCAGCATTTT. It codes for CASSALGTGSGNQPQHF.

J is TRBJ1-1 and V is TRBV6-5; D gene ambiguous. The V and J ends lost 0 bases and 1 base respectively, with 9 bases between them. Germline lookup yields CDR1 MNHEY and CDR2 SVGAGI. The length of the CDR3 is 15 residues. Here the CDR3 DNA reads TGTGCCAGCAGTTACTCCCGACACGGGAACACTGAAGCTTTCTTT. This codes for CASSYSRHGNTEAFF.

At least ten counts were recorded for this clonotype. CDR3 bases: TGTGCCAGCAGCTCTTCGACCGGGTATGATGAAAAACTGTTTTTT. This encodes CASSSSTGYDEKLFF. The gene calls are TRBV7-8 and TRBJ1-4; D unresolved. CDR3 length: 15 amino acids. V was cut by 4 bases and J by 6 bases, with 15 bases left in between. Germline CDR1 SGHVS, CDR2 FQNEAQ. The entire variable domain, with the rest obtained from reference TRBV7-8 and TRBJ1-4, is as follows: GAGVSQSPRYKVAKRGQDVALRCDPISGHVSLFWYQQALGQGPEFLTYFQNEAQLDKSGLPSDRFFAERPEGSVSTLKIQRTQQEDSAVYLCASSSSTGYDEKLFFGSGTQLSVL.

This clonotype showed up just a few times. The chain uses TRBV10-3 and TRBJ2-7; D might be TRBD1 (6 bases). The V gene's germline CDR1 is ENHRY and CDR2 SYGVKD. The CDR3 loop spans 15 amino acids. V was trimmed by 4 bases and J by 0 bases, leaving 13 bases between them. CDR3 in amino acids: CAISGRQETSYEQYF. The DNA for the CDR3 is TGTGCCATCAGTGGCCGACAGGAGACCTCCTACGAGCAGTACTTC.

This clonotype was seen more than once but under ten times. V and J are TRBV12-3 or TRBV12-4 and TRBJ1-1; 10 bases fit TRBD1. Germline trimming cut 5 bases from V and 11 bases from J; bases unmatched to any gene: 11. The CDR3 sequence is 14 residues long. CDR3 in amino acids: CASSGGQGVIGAFF. As DNA, the CDR3 is TGTGCCAGCAGTGGAGGACAGGGGGTCATCGGGGCTTTCTTT.

This clonotype has only a few counts. This chain links TRBV6-4 with TRBJ2-5, with TRBD2 identical over 9 bases. This CDR3 contains 15 residues. CDR1 is MRHNA and CDR2 is SNTAGT in the germline V gene. Germline trimming cut 0 bases from V and 5 bases from J; bases unmatched to any gene: 4. The CDR3: CASSDSASGRETQYF. The DNA for the CDR3 is TGTGCCAGCAGTGACTCGGCAAGCGGGAGGGAGACCCAGTACTTC.

The CDR3 sequence is CASSLGLGGGTEAFF. CDR3 nucleotides: TGTGCCAGCAGCTTAGGGTTGGGGGGCGGCACTGAAGCTTTCTTT. This chain joins TRBV7-6 and TRBJ1-1; possible D gene TRBD1, 6 bases. Germline V gene lookup returns CDR1 SGHVS and CDR2 FNYEAQ. V was cut by 1 base and J by 4 bases, with 13 bases left in between. CDR3 length: 15 residues. Using reference TRBV7-6 and TRBJ1-1 for the parts outside the CDR3, the full variable domain is GAGVSQSPRYKVTKRGQDVALRCDPISGHVSLYWYRQALGQGPEFLTYFNYEAQQDKSGLPNDRFSAERPEGSISTLTIQRTEQRDSAMYRCASSLGLGGGTEAFFGQGTRLTVV.

This chain uses TRBV6-2 or TRBV6-3 with TRBJ2-7; TRBD1 agrees at 12 bases. Germline V lookup: CDR1 MNHEY, CDR2 SVGEGT. This CDR3 has 15 residues. J was trimmed by 9 bases and V by 4 bases; bases with no gene match: 10. Written as DNA, the CDR3 is TGTGCCAGCAGTTCCCCGGGACAGGGGGCCCCCGGGCAGTACTTC. It codes for CASSSPGQGAPGQYF.